This T cell receptor (beta chain) was profiled in a study of T cells after yellow fever vaccination. Study-wide background: For low cell numbers, libraries were made with SMART-Seq v4 Ultra Low Input. General study results and limits: The booster response re-showed most primary clones: roughly 97% CD4, almost 90% CD8. The study found a weaker secondary response that peaked faster, day 5 versus 15.

In the case of this clonotype: Its target is not known.

A universal primer site and UMIs were added as TCR cDNA was made by 5'RACE template switching. Using its own MiXCR run on the 5' RACE reads, TCRdb lists one record per CDR3 protein. The sample holds hundreds of thousands of distinct CDR3 sequences; around an eighth are singletons and the top ten take approximately 15%. Deletions cut 7 bases from V and 14 bases from J, with 18 bases between. The CDR3 spans 13 residues. The germline gives CDR1 SGHTA, CDR2 FQGNSA. The clonotype originates from a man in his thirties or forties who received the YFV17D yellow fever vaccine. The sequences come from PBMCs, collected on the day of the yellow fever booster vaccination. The chain has TRBV7-2 and TRBJ1-6; D is possibly TRBD1 (6 bases). The CDR3 nucleotides read TGTGCCAGCAACCCGGGGGCTGGAAACACCCTCCACTTT. It specifies CASNPGAGNTLHF. Full variable domain (remainder filled in from reference TRBV7-2 and TRBJ1-6): GAGVSQSPSNKVTEKGKDVELRCDPISGHTALYWYRQSLGQGLEFLIYFQGNSAPDKSGLPSDRFSAERTGGSVSTLTIQRTQQEDSAVYLCASNPGAGNTLHFGNGTRLTVT.